This T cell receptor (beta chain) was identified in a study of molecular identifiers for immune sequencing clone quantification. In TCRdb, the PCR reads were re-called with MiXCR into one record per CDR3 protein. The table has about 640,000 distinct CDR3 sequences, about 20% seen once. This clonotype was detected ten times or more. The sample comprised naive CD8+ T cells from blood, with Jurkat cell RNA spiked in. Described subset: FACS-sorted CD8+CD4-CCR7+CD45RA+ naive T cells. The TCR comes from a human donor in good health. Some libraries in this study had Jurkat cell RNA spiked in.

The DNA for the CDR3 is TGCAGTGCTAGAGATGGGCTAGGGGCTGCCGAGCAGTACTTC. Amino acid sequence: CSARDGLGAAEQYF. The chain links TRBV20-1 to TRBJ2-7; D possibly corresponds to TRBD1 (5 bases). The germline V gene has CDR1 DFQATT and CDR2 SNEGSKA (reference sequence). With 0 bases removed from V and 6 bases from J, the gap between germline ends came to 15 bases. This CDR3 contains 14 residues.